The rows below give T cell receptor beta chains drawn from one sample of a study of OX40 agonist ivuxolimab in advanced cancers. The method was immunoSEQ multiplex PCR; TCRdb's version includes in-frame clones alone and lacks a portion of them. The sample gives roughly 100,000 clones, around 80% of which show up once; more than 0.95% is in the top ten. This sample comprised CD4+ or CD8+ T cells sorted from blood, obtained in a trial of the OX40 agonist ivuxolimab. These TCRs come from an adult with an advanced solid tumor such as melanoma, head and neck, liver or kidney cancer. Both conserved end residues are part of each CDR3.

>TRBJ2-5|TRBV7-9
CASSLGLGQKGRETQYF
>TRBJ1-3|TRBV11-2
CASSLRSSGNTIYF
>TRBJ1-5|TRBV7-8
CASSPEGGAQHF
>TRBJ2-1|TRBV28
CASSSWETGAYNEQFF
>TRBJ2-4|TRBV19
CASRWGRQRFLAKNIQYF
>TRBJ2-3|TRBV9
CASSVGRTRRGGETDTQYF
>TRBJ2-1|TRBV7-2
CASSLAGFAYNEQFF
>TRBJ1-2|TRBV5-4
CASSQDGNYGYTF
>TRBJ2-1|TRBV9
CASSALLAGGRNEQFF
>TRBJ2-7|TRBV28
CASRTPVREQYF
>TRBJ1-2|TRBV11-2
CASRGPQGPYGYTF
>TRBJ1-2|TRBV6-4
CASSPETYNGGYTF
>TRBJ1-1|TRBV7-8
CASSLSPAMGGAFF
>TRBJ1-5|TRBV10-3
CAISETGTGKPQHF
>TRBJ2-1|TRBV28
CASSLMSAGDLSYNEQFF
>TRBJ2-1|TRBV2
CASKKQGGVTYNEQFF
>TRBJ2-2|TRBV7-2
CASSSQRANTGELFF
>TRBJ1-2|TRBV6-5
CASSYRRPGGYGYTF
>TRBJ1-4|TRBV19
CASSWTGDEKLFF
>TRBJ1-6|TRBV5-4
CASSKRASSSPLHF
>TRBJ2-2|TRBV7-9
CASSPEDRATGTGELFF
>TRBJ1-5|TRBV2
CASSSGIRNQPQHF